The 10 T cell receptor beta chains below all came from one sample that was sequenced in a study of T cell repertoires in cytomegalovirus infection. TCRdb itself ran the reads through MiXCR, one entry per CDR3 protein. Here the sample spans more than 650,000 distinct CDR3 sequences, roughly 36% being singletons. Sequences were obtained from PBMCs. These receptors were collected from a human donor in good health (CMV status not recorded). Some clones in this sample may be carry-over from other donors' samples.

This clonotype occurred a few times. This chain uses TRBV7-2 with TRBJ2-3; 7 bases map to TRBD2. Germline CDR1 and CDR2: SGHTA and FQGNSA. The CDR3 is made up of 16 amino acids. Trimming took 5 bases from V and 6 from J; bases not matched to a gene: 14. CDR3 DNA: TGTGCCAGCAGCCCCGACCTAGCGGAGGGAGAGGATACGCAGTATTTT. Translating gives CASSPDLAEGEDTQYF.

This chain connects TRBV28 to TRBJ1-1; unclear D gene. Trimming left V 6 bases short and J 1 base short, with 12 bases between. Germline CDR1 MDHEN, CDR2 SYDVKM. The CDR3 has 14 residues. This CDR3 reads CASSLRTTNTEAFF. CDR3 sequence (DNA): TGTGCCAGCAGCCTCCGGACGACGAACACTGAAGCTTTCTTT.

This chain connects TRBV19 to TRBJ1-5; 8 bases agree with TRBD1. The CDR3 loop spans 15 amino acids. The trim removed 1 base at V and 6 bases at J, leaving 5 bases unmatched. CDR1 LNHDA and CDR2 SQIVND come from the germline V gene (reference sequence). CDR3 sequence reads: CASSIVDRDGQPQHF. The CDR3 DNA is TGTGCCAGTAGTATAGTGGACAGGGACGGTCAGCCCCAGCATTTT.

The sample holds a few counts of this clonotype. The chain couples TRBV7-2 to TRBJ2-3; 11 nucleotides line up with TRBD2. Germline V gene lookup returns CDR1 SGHTA and CDR2 FQGNSA. V shed 4 bases and J 5 bases; nucleotides not matched to a gene: 5. This CDR3 is 15 amino acids long. CDR3 DNA sequence: TGTGCCAGCAGCTCAGTAGCGGGAGGGCAAGATACGCAGTATTTT. As protein: CASSSVAGGQDTQYF. Variable domain in full (rest from reference TRBV7-2 and TRBJ2-3): GAGVSQSPSNKVTEKGKDVELRCDPISGHTALYWYRQSLGQGLEFLIYFQGNSAPDKSGLPSDRFSAERTGGSVSTLTIQRTQQEDSAVYLCASSSVAGGQDTQYFGPGTRLTVL.

The chain joins TRBV28 to TRBJ2-2; TRBD2 aligns across 13 bases. V lost 6 bases to trimming and J lost 9 bases; unmatched junction nucleotides: 10. CDR3 length: 16 amino acids. The germline CDR1 and CDR2 sequences are MDHEN and SYDVKM. The CDR3 loop is CASSKTSGRGLRELFF. Written as DNA, the CDR3 is TGTGCCAGCAGCAAAACTAGCGGGAGGGGCCTTAGGGAGCTGTTTTTT.

The chain links TRBV7-8 to TRBJ1-6, with 10 positions matching TRBD1. CDR1 is SGHVS, CDR2 FQNEAQ, per germline. This CDR3 has 16 amino acids. With 5 bases clipped from V and 6 bases from J, the junction kept 7 bases outside the gene matches. The CDR3 protein is CASSPRDRGSNSPLHF. The CDR3 DNA reads TGTGCCAGCAGCCCCCGGGACAGGGGTAGTAATTCACCCCTCCACTTT.

This chain uses TRBV9 with TRBJ2-4; a weak D match, TRBD2 (6 bases). This CDR3 has 17 amino acids. From germline, CDR1 is SGDLS and CDR2 YYNGEE. Trimming took off 3 bases at V and 2 bases at J, with 18 bases between the two ends. CDR3 nucleotides: TGTGCCAGCAGCGCCCAAGGGAGCCGGGAGACCAAAAACATTCAGTACTTC. Its protein is CASSAQGSRETKNIQYF.

This clonotype was counted between two and nine times. The chain recombines TRBV12-3 or TRBV12-4 with TRBJ1-2; D is ambiguous. The CDR3 sequence is 12 residues long. Trimming took off 4 bases at V and 4 bases at J, with 7 bases between the two ends. Here the CDR3 DNA reads TGTGCCAGCAGTTCTCCGGCCTATGGCTACACCTTC. It specifies CASSSPAYGYTF.

This clonotype occurred many times. The rearrangement joins TRBV7-9 to TRBJ2-2; 8 nucleotides match TRBD2. The CDR3 is 15 residues long. V lost 4 bases to trimming and J lost 7 bases; unmatched junction nucleotides: 8. CDR1 SEHNR and CDR2 FQNEAQ come from the germline V gene (reference sequence). In DNA, the CDR3 is TGTGCCAGCAGCTCCAGCGGGAGCCGGGGCGGGGAGCTGTTTTTT. Translated, it gives CASSSSGSRGGELFF.

This clonotype was observed a handful of times. CDR3 in DNA: TGTGCCAGCAACCCCTTTCAAAGCGGGGGGCATCTTTCGGGAAGCTCCTACGAGCAGTACTTC. Translating it yields CASNPFQSGGHLSGSSYEQYF. V is TRBV27 and J is TRBJ2-7, with TRBD2 matching 9 bases. The CDR3 has 21 residues. Per the germline V gene, CDR1 is MNHEY and CDR2 is SMNVEV (reference sequence). V gave up 7 bases and J gave up 0 bases; unmatched junction bases: 25.